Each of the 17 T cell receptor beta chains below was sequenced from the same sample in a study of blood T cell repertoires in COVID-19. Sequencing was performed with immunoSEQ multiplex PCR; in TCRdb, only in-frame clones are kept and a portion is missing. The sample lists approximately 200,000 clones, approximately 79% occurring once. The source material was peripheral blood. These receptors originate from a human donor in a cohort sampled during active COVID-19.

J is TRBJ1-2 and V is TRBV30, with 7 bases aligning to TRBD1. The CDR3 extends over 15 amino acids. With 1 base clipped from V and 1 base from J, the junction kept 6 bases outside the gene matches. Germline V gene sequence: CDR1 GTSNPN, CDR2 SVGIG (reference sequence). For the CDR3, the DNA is TGTGCCTGGAGTGGCCCCGGGACAGTTAACTATGGCTACACCTTC. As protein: CAWSGPGTVNYGYTF.

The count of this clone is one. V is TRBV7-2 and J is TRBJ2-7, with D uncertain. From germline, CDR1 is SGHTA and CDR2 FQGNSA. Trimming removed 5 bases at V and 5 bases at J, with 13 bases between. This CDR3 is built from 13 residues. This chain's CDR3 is CASSRQAGHEQYF. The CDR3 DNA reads TGTGCCAGCAGCCGCCAGGCCGGCCACGAGCAGTACTTC.

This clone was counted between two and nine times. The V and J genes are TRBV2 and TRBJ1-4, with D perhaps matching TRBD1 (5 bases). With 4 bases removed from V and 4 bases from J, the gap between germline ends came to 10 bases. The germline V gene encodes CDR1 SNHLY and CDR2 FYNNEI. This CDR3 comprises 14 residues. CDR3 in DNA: TGTGCCAGCAGTGTCGGGGGGGTTAATGAAAAACTGTTTTTT. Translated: CASSVGGVNEKLFF. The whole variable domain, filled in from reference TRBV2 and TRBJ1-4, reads EPEVTQTPSHQVTQMGQEVILRCVPISNHLYFYWYRQILGQKVEFLVSFYNNEISEKSEIFDDQFSVERPDGSNFTLKIRSTKLEDSAMYFCASSVGGVNEKLFFGSGTQLSVL.

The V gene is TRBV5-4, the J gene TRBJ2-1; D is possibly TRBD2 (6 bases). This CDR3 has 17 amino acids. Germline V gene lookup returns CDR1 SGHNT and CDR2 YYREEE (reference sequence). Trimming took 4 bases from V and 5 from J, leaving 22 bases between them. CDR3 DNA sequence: TGTGCCAGCAGCAGGGTCGCGGCAACTAGCATCCACAATGAGCAGTTCTTC. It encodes CASSRVAATSIHNEQFF.

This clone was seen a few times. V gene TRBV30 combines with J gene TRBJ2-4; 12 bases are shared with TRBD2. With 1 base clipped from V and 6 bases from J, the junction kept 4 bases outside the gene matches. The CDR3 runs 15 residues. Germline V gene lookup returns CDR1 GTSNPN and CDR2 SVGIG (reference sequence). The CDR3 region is CAWSGLAGAVNIQYF. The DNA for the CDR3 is TGTGCCTGGAGTGGACTAGCGGGAGCGGTAAACATTCAGTACTTC.

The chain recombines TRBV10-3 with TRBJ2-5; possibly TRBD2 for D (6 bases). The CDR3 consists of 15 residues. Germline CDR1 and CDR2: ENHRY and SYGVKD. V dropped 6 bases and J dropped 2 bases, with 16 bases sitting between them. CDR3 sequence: CAISWRLGTQETQYF. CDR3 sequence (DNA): TGTGCCATCAGCTGGAGACTAGGCACACAAGAGACCCAGTACTTC.

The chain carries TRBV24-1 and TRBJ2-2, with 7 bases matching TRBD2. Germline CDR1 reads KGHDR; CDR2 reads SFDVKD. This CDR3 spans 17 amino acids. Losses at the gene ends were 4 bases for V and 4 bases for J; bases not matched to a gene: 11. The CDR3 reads CATSDVLAPEATGELFF. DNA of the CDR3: TGTGCCACCAGTGACGTACTAGCGCCTGAGGCCACCGGGGAGCTGTTTTTT.

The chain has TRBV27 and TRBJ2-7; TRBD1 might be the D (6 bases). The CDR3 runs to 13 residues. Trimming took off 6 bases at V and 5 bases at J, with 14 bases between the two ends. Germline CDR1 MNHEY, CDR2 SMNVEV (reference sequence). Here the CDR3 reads CASRKQGSDEQYF. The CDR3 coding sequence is TGTGCCAGCAGAAAACAGGGATCCGACGAGCAGTACTTC.

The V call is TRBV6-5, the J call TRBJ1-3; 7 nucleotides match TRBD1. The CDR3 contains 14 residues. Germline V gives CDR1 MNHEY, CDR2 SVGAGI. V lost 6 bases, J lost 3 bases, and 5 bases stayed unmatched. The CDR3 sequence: CASRRQGGGNTIYF. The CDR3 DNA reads TGTGCCAGCAGGAGACAGGGCGGTGGAAACACCATATATTTT.

The CDR3 region has the DNA TGTGCCAGCAGTGACGGCAGTAATTCACCCCTCCACTTT. Residues: CASSDGSNSPLHF. The chain links TRBV6-4 to TRBJ1-6, with D unclear. Germline lookup yields CDR1 MRHNA and CDR2 SNTAGT. V lost 2 bases to trimming and J lost 6 bases, with 5 bases between them. The CDR3 runs to 13 residues.

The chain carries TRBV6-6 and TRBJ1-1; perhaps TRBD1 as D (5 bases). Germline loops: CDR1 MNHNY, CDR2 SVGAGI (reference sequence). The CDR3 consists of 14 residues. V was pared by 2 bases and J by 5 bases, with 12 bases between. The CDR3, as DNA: TGTGCCAGCAGTTACGGACGAAGGGGAACTGAAGCTTTCTTT. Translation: CASSYGRRGTEAFF.

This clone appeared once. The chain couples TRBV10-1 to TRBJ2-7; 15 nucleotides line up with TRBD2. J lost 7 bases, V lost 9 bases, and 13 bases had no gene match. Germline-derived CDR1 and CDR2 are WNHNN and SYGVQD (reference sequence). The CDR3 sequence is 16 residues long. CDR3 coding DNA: TGCGCCAGGACCGGGACTAGCGGGAGGCAGGGGCAAGAGCAGTACTTC. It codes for CARTGTSGRQGQEQYF.

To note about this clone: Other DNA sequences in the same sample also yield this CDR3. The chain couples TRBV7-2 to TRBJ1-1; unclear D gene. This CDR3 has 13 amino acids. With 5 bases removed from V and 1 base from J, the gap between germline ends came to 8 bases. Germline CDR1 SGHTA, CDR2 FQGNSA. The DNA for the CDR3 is TGTGCCAGCAGCCTTCAGGAGAACACTGAAGCTTTCTTT. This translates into CASSLQENTEAFF.

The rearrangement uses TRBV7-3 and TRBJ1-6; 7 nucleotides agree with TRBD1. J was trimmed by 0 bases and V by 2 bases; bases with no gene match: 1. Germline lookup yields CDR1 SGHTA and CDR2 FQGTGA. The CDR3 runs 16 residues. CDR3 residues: CASSLQGDSYNSPLHF. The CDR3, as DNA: TGTGCCAGCAGCTTACAGGGGGACTCCTATAATTCACCCCTCCACTTT.

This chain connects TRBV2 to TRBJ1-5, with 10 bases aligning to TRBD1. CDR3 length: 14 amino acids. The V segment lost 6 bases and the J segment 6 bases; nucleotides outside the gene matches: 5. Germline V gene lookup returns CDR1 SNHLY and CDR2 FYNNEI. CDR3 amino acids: CASRRDRGGQPQHF. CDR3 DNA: TGTGCCAGCAGGAGGGACAGGGGTGGTCAGCCCCAGCATTTT.

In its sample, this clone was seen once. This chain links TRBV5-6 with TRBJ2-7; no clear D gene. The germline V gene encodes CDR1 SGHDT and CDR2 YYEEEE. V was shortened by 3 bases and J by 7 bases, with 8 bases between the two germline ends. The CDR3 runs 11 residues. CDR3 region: CASSYLREQYF. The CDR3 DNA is TGTGCCAGCAGCTACCTCCGGGAGCAGTACTTC.

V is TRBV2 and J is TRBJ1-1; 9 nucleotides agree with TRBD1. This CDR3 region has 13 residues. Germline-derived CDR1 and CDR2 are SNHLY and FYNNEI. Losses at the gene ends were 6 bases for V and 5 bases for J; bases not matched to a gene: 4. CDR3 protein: CASRLGTGTEAFF. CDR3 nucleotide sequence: TGTGCCAGCAGACTCGGGACAGGGACTGAAGCTTTCTTT.